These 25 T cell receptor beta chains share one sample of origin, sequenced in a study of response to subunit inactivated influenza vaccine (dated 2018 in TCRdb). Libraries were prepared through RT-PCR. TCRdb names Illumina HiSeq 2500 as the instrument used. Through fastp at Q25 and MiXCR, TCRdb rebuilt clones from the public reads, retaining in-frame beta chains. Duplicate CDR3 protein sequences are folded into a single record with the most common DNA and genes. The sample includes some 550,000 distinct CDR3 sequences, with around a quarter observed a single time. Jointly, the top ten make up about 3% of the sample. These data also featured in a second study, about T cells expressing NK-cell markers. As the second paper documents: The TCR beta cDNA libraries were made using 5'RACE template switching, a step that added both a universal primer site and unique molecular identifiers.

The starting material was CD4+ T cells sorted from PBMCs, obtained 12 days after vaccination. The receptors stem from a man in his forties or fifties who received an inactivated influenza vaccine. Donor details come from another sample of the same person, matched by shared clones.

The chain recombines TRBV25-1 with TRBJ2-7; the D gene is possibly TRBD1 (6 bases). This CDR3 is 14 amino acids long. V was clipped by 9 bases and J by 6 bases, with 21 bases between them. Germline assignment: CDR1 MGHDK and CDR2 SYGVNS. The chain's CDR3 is CASKETGQRGEQYF. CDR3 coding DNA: TGTGCCAGTAAAGAGACAGGCCAACGAGGCGAGCAGTACTTC.

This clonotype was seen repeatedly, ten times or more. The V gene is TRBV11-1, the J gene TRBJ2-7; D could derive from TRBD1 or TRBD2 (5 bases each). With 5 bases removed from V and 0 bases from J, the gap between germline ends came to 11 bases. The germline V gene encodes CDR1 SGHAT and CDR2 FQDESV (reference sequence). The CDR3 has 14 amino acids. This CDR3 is CASSLRGYSYEQYF. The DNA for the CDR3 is TGTGCCAGCAGCCTACGGGGCTACTCCTACGAGCAGTACTTC.

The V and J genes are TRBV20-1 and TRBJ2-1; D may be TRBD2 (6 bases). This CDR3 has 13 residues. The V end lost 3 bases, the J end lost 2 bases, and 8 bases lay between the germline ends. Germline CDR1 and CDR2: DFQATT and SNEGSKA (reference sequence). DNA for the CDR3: TGCAGTGCTAGCCCTAGCGCCTACAATGAGCAGTTCTTC. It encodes CSASPSAYNEQFF.

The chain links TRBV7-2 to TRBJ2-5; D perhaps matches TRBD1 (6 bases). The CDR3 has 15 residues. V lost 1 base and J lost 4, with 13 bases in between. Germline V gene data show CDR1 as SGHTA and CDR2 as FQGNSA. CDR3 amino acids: CASSLDRVRAETQYF. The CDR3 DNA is TGTGCCAGCAGCTTAGACAGGGTTAGGGCAGAGACCCAGTACTTC.

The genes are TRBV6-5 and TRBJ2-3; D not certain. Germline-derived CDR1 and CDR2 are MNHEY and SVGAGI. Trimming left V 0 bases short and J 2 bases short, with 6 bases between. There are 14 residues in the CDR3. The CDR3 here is CASSYSRHTDTQYF. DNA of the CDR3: TGTGCCAGCAGTTACTCGCGCCACACAGATACGCAGTATTTT.

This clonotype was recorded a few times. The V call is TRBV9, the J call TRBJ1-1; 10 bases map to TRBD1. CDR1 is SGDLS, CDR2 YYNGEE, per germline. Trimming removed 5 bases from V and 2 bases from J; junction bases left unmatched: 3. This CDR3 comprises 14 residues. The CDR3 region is CASRGQGINTEAFF. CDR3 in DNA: TGTGCCAGCAGGGGACAGGGGATCAACACTGAAGCTTTCTTT.

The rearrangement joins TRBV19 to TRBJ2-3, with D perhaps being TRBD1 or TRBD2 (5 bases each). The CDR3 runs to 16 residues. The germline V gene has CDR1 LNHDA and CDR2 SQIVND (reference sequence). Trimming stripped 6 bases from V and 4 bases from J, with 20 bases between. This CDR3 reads CASRRGSNVPADTQYF. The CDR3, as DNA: TGTGCCAGTAGGAGGGGCAGCAATGTCCCAGCAGATACGCAGTATTTT.

In nucleotides, the CDR3 is TGCAGTGCTAGAGTGAAGGGATGGGAGACCCAGTACTTC. Its protein product is CSARVKGWETQYF. The J gene is TRBJ2-5, the V gene TRBV20-1; D uncertain. This CDR3 region has 13 residues. Trimming stripped 1 base from V and 5 bases from J, with 11 bases between. Germline V gives CDR1 DFQATT, CDR2 SNEGSKA (reference sequence).

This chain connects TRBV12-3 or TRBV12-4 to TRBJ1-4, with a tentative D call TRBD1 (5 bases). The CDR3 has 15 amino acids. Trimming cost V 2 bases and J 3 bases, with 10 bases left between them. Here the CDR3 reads CASSLSGVANEKLFF. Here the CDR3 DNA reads TGTGCCAGCAGTTTATCGGGGGTTGCTAATGAAAAACTGTTTTTT.

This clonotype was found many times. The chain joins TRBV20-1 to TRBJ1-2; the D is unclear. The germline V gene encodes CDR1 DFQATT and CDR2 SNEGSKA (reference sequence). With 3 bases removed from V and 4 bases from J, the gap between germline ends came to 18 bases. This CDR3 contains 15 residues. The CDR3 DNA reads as TGCAGTGCTAGGCCCATGCTGGGCGCGGGCTATGGCTACACCTTC. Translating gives CSARPMLGAGYGYTF.

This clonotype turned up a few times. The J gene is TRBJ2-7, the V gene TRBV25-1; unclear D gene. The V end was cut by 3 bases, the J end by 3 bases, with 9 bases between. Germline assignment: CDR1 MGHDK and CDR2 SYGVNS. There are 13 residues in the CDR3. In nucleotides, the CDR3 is TGTGCCAGCAGTGACATCACGGGCTACGAGCAGTACTTC. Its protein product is CASSDITGYEQYF.

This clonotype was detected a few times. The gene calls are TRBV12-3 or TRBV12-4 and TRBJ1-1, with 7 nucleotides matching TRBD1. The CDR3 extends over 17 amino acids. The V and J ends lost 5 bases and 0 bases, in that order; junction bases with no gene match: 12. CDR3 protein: CASSHRDRTVMNTEAFF. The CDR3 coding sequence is TGTGCCAGCAGTCACCGGGACAGAACAGTCATGAACACTGAAGCTTTCTTT.

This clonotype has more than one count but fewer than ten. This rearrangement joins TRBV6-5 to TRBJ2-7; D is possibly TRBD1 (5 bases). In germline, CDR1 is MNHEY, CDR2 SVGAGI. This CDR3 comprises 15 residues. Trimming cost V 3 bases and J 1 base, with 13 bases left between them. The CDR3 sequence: CASSYGQGGSYEQYF. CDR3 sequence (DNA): TGTGCCAGCAGTTATGGTCAGGGTGGGTCCTACGAGCAGTACTTC.

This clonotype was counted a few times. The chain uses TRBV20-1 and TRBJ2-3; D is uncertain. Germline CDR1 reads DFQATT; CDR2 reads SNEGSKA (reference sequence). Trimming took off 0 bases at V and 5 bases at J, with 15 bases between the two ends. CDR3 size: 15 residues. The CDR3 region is CSAREMREELDTQYF. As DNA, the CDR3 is TGCAGTGCTAGAGAAATGCGCGAGGAGTTAGATACGCAGTATTTT.

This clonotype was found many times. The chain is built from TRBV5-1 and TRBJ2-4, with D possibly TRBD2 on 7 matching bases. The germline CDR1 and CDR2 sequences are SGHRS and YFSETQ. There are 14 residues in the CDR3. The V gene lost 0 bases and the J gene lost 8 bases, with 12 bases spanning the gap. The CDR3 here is CASSLGQGRDIQYF. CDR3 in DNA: TGCGCCAGCAGCTTGGGGCAGGGGAGGGACATTCAGTACTTC.

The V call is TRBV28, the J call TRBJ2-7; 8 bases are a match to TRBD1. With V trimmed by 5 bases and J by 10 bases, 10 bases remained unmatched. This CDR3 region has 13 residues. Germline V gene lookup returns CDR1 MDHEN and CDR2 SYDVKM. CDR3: CASSPTPDREQYF. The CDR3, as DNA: TGTGCCAGCAGTCCCACCCCGGACAGGGAACAGTACTTC.

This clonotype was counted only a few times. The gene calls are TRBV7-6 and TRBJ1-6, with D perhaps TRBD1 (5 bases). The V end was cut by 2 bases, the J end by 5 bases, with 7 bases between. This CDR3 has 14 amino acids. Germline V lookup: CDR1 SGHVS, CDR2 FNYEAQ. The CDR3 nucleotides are TGTGCCAGCAGCTTACAGGGACATAATTCACCCCTCCACTTT. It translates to CASSLQGHNSPLHF.

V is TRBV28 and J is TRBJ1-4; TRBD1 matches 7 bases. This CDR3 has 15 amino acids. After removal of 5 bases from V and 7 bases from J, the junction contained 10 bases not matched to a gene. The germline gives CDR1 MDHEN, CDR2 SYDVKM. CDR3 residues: CASSSPTGRGEKLFF. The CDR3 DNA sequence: TGTGCCAGCAGTAGCCCGACAGGGCGGGGTGAAAAACTGTTTTTT. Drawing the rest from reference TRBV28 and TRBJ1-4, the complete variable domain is DVKVTQSSRYLVKRTGEKVFLECVQDMDHENMFWYRQDPGLGLRLIYFSYDVKMKEKGDIPEGYSVSREKKERFSLILESASTNQTSMYLCASSSPTGRGEKLFFGSGTQLSVL.

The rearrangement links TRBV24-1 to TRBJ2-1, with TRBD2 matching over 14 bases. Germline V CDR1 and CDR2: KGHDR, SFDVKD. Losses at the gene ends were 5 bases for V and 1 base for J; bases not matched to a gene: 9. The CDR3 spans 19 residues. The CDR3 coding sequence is TGTGCCACCAGTGGCGGGACTAGCGGGAGTAGGGGGTCCTACAATGAGCAGTTCTTC. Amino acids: CATSGGTSGSRGSYNEQFF.

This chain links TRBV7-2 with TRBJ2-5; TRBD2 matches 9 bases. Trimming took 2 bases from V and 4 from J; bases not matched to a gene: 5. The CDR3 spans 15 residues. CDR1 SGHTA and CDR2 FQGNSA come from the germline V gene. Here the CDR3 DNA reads TGTGCCAGCAGCTTAAAAGCTAGCGGGACAGAGACCCAGTACTTC. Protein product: CASSLKASGTETQYF.

The CDR3 sequence: CASNWAVFGADTQYF. CDR3 nucleotides: TGTGCCAGCAACTGGGCCGTGTTTGGCGCAGATACGCAGTATTTT. This sequence joins TRBV12-3 or TRBV12-4 and TRBJ2-3; D is undetermined. This CDR3 has 15 residues. V was pared by 7 bases and J by 4 bases, with 18 bases between.

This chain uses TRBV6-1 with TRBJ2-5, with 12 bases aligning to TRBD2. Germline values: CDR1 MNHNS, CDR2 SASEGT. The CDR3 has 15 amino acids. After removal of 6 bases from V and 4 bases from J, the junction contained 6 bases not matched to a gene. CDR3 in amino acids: CASRVTSGGRETQYF. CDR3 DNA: TGTGCCAGCAGGGTGACTAGCGGGGGTCGAGAGACCCAGTACTTC.

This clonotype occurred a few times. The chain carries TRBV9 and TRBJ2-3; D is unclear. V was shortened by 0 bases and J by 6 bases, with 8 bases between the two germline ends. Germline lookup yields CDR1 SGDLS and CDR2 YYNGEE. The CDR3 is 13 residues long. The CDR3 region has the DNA TGTGCCAGCAGCGTAGACCCCGGGGATACGCAGTATTTT. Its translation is CASSVDPGDTQYF.

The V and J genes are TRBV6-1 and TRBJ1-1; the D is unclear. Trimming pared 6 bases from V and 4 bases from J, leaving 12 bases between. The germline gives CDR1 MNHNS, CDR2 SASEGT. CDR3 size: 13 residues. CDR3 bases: TGTGCCAGCAGGGGTCAGAGTTCCACTGAAGCTTTCTTT. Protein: CASRGQSSTEAFF.

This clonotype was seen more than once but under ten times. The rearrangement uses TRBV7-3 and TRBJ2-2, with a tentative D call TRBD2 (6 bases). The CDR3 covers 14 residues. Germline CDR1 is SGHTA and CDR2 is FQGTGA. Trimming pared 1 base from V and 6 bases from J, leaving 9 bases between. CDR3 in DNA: TGTGCCAGCAGCTTAAGTGCGGGGTCCGGGGAGCTGTTTTTT. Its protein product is CASSLSAGSGELFF.